The present T cell receptor (beta chain) was sequenced within a study of OX40 agonist ivuxolimab in advanced cancers. Study details: Three patients got partial responses; one had hepatocellular carcinoma and two had cutaneous melanoma.

Findings and caveats of the study: Certain nonresponders likewise exhibited a low normalized T-cell clonal expansion.

Concerning this clone: The antigen is undetermined.

The repertoire was sequenced with immunoSEQ multiplex PCR; TCRdb's copy has only in-frame clones and lacks some. The profile shows around 20,000 clones, around two thirds of them singletons. Germline V gives CDR1 SEHNR, CDR2 FQNEAQ (reference sequence). The CDR3 runs to 11 residues. Deletions cut 5 bases from V and 11 bases from J, with 12 bases between. The TCR sequence derives from an adult with an advanced solid tumor such as melanoma, head and neck, liver or kidney cancer. The sample consisted of CD4+ or CD8+ T cells sorted from blood, taken in a trial of the OX40 agonist ivuxolimab. The chain employs TRBV7-9 and TRBJ2-5, with D unresolved. CDR3 DNA sequence: TGTGCCAGCAGCCTAGACCATGAGCAGTACTTC. Amino acid sequence: CASSLDHEQYF.